These 29 T cell receptor beta chains were all obtained from the same sample, sequenced in a study of Ad26.COV2.S vaccination and SARS-CoV-2 variants. Treatment of the sample: 15 to 20 received Ad26.COV2.S at low or high dose, single or two shots; 5 received placebo; per-sample allocation not given. Collection of samples fell on day 63 after the first vaccine or placebo injection. The table came from immunoSEQ multiplex PCR; TCRdb's copy has only in-frame clones and leaves some out. The profile shows hundreds of thousands of clones, around nine tenths of them singletons. This material consisted of peripheral blood, taken in a trial of Ad26.COV2.S vaccine versus placebo. The receptors were sampled from a person aged 18 to 65 who received the Ad26.COV2.S COVID-19 vaccine or a placebo.

This chain connects TRBV14 to TRBJ2-7; a weak D match, TRBD2 (6 bases). This CDR3 region has 16 residues. Germline V gene lookup returns CDR1 SGHDN and CDR2 FVKESK. V shed 3 bases and J shed 4 bases, with 19 bases lying between them. The chain's CDR3 is CASSHRPGAARYEQYF. The CDR3 DNA is TGTGCCAGCAGCCATAGACCGGGAGCCGCCCGATACGAGCAGTACTTC.

J is TRBJ1-4 and V is TRBV19, with D possibly being TRBD1 (6 bases). From germline, CDR1 is LNHDA and CDR2 SQIVND (reference sequence). The V end was cut by 3 bases, the J end by 6 bases, with 20 bases between. CDR3 length: 17 residues. The CDR3 is CASSMGGRWGPDEKLFF. The CDR3 DNA is TGTGCCAGTAGTATGGGGGGACGTTGGGGGCCCGATGAAAAACTGTTTTTT.

This clone occurred a few times. This chain uses TRBV19 with TRBJ1-3; weak D call: TRBD1 (5 bases). The V gene lost 6 bases and the J gene lost 0 bases, with 6 bases spanning the gap. Germline V gene sequence: CDR1 LNHDA, CDR2 SQIVND (reference sequence). This CDR3 comprises 13 residues. Here the CDR3 DNA reads TGTGCCAGTAGGGACAACTCTGGAAACACCATATATTTT. Protein product: CASRDNSGNTIYF.

The chain combines TRBV2 with TRBJ2-2; 7 nucleotides line up with TRBD2. The J segment lost 5 bases and the V segment lost 7 bases, leaving 10 bases of the junction unmatched. CDR3 length equals 15 residues. CDR1 is SNHLY and CDR2 is FYNNEI in the germline V gene. The CDR3 DNA sequence: TGTGCCAGCATTCTCGGGGGGACTCAGACCGGGGAGCTGTTTTTT. Translated, it gives CASILGGTQTGELFF.

The chain is built from TRBV7-2 and TRBJ2-7, with TRBD2 identical over 10 bases. The CDR3 sequence is 16 residues long. The trim removed 0 bases at V and 3 bases at J, leaving 5 bases unmatched. Germline V gives CDR1 SGHTA, CDR2 FQGNSA. The CDR3 coding sequence is TGTGCCAGCAGCTTAGCAGCCGTAGCGGGGGGCTACGAGCAGTACTTC. It is translated as CASSLAAVAGGYEQYF.

This clone was picked up one time. Other DNA sequences in this specimen translate into the identical CDR3. The J gene is TRBJ1-5, the V gene TRBV9; possibly TRBD1 for D (5 bases). This CDR3 is built from 15 residues. Trimming took 4 bases from V and 0 from J, leaving 11 bases between them. CDR1 SGDLS and CDR2 YYNGEE come from the germline V gene. The DNA for the CDR3 is TGTGCCAGCAGCCCAGGGCAGTATAGCAATCAGCCCCAGCATTTT. Its protein is CASSPGQYSNQPQHF.

The chain joins TRBV19 to TRBJ2-1; no definite D call. The germline V gene has CDR1 LNHDA and CDR2 SQIVND (reference sequence). This CDR3 has 13 amino acids. V shed 3 bases and J shed 9 bases, with 12 bases lying between them. CDR3 residues: CASSIDLVGEQFF. CDR3 bases: TGTGCCAGTAGTATTGATCTCGTCGGTGAGCAGTTCTTC.

This sequence joins TRBV9 and TRBJ2-2; D remains ambiguous. Germline lookup yields CDR1 SGDLS and CDR2 YYNGEE. V was shortened by 4 bases and J by 0 bases, with 13 bases between the two germline ends. This CDR3 contains 16 residues. CDR3 amino acids: CASSTYGEPNTGELFF. The CDR3 DNA follows: TGTGCCAGCAGCACATATGGAGAGCCGAACACCGGGGAGCTGTTTTTT.

This clone was found a few times. V and J are TRBV29-1 and TRBJ1-2; D possibly corresponds to TRBD1 (6 bases). V shed 0 bases and J shed 8 bases, with 16 bases lying between them. There are 14 residues in the CDR3. The germline V gene encodes CDR1 SQVTM and CDR2 ANQGSEA. The CDR3 loop reads CSVEDGGGGSGYTF. As DNA, the CDR3 is TGCAGCGTTGAAGATGGGGGGGGCGGTAGCGGCTACACCTTC.

The V call is TRBV7-9, the J call TRBJ2-7, with TRBD1 as a possible D gene (5 bases). Between the trimmed V and J ends, which lost 1 base and 2 bases, there was a span of 9 bases. The germline V gene has CDR1 SEHNR and CDR2 FQNEAQ (reference sequence). The CDR3 runs to 14 residues. The CDR3 loop reads CASSLGGATYEQYF. In DNA, the CDR3 is TGTGCCAGCAGCTTAGGGGGCGCGACCTACGAGCAGTACTTC. Using reference TRBV7-9 and TRBJ2-7 for the parts outside the CDR3, the full variable domain is DTGVSQNPRHKITKRGQNVTFRCDPISEHNRLYWYRQTLGQGPEFLTYFQNEAQLEKSRLLSDRFSAERPKGSFSTLEIQRTEQGDSAMYLCASSLGGATYEQYFGPGTRLTVT.

The rearrangement uses TRBV7-9 and TRBJ2-1; D not certain. The V gene lost 7 bases and the J gene lost 2 bases, with 3 bases spanning the gap. The CDR3 loop spans 11 amino acids. CDR1 and CDR2 (germline): SEHNR, FQNEAQ (reference sequence). The CDR3 is CASTPYNEQFF. The CDR3 DNA reads TGTGCCAGCACCCCCTACAATGAGCAGTTCTTC.

The chain employs TRBV7-9 and TRBJ1-4, with 7 bases fitting TRBD1. The CDR3 loop spans 15 amino acids. The J segment lost 8 bases and the V segment lost 3 bases, leaving 9 bases of the junction unmatched. Germline assignment: CDR1 SEHNR and CDR2 FQNEAQ (reference sequence). The CDR3 reads CASSFKGASAEKLFF. The CDR3 DNA reads TGTGCCAGCAGCTTCAAGGGGGCCTCAGCCGAAAAACTGTTTTTT.

On this clone: The same CDR3 arises from other DNA sequences in this sample as well. CDR3 sequence (DNA): TGTGCCAGCAGCCAGGGCTCTGGAAACACCATATATTTT. Its translation: CASSQGSGNTIYF. J is TRBJ1-3 and V is TRBV3-1 (or the pseudogene TRBV3-2); D not resolved. The germline gives CDR1 LGHDT, CDR2 YNNKEL (reference sequence). Trimming took 3 bases from V and 0 from J, leaving 3 bases between them. The CDR3 has 13 residues.

The genes are TRBV5-8 and TRBJ1-2; D call uncertain. The V gene's germline CDR1 is SGHTS and CDR2 YDEGEE. CDR3 size: 15 residues. The V and J ends lost 3 bases and 6 bases respectively, with 18 bases between them. DNA of the CDR3: TGTGCCAGCAGCTCATGGACTGAAACCCTCGATGGCTACACCTTC. Translated, it gives CASSSWTETLDGYTF.

The chain combines TRBV5-1 with TRBJ1-1; perhaps TRBD1 as D (6 bases). V was trimmed by 4 bases and J by 4 bases, leaving 11 bases between them. Germline assignment: CDR1 SGHRS and CDR2 YFSETQ. The CDR3 is made up of 13 amino acids. The CDR3 DNA follows: TGCGCCAGCAGCAAAACAGGGACCACTGAAGCTTTCTTT. Protein sequence: CASSKTGTTEAFF.

CDR3 sequence reads: CASSLSMGGTEAFF. The CDR3 region has the DNA TGCGCCAGCAGCTTAAGCATGGGGGGGACTGAAGCTTTCTTT. The chain carries TRBV5-1 and TRBJ1-1, with a possible D match to TRBD1 (5 bases). Per germline, CDR1 SGHRS and CDR2 YFSETQ. Trimming took 2 bases from V and 5 from J, leaving 13 bases between them. This CDR3 has 14 amino acids.

The V call is TRBV5-1, the J call TRBJ1-4, with no clear D. From germline, CDR1 is SGHRS and CDR2 YFSETQ. V lost 3 bases and J lost 4, with 19 bases in between. The CDR3 sequence is 17 residues long. The CDR3 reads CASSSHYRGGLNEKLFF. CDR3 bases: TGCGCCAGCAGCTCCCACTACCGAGGTGGGCTTAATGAAAAACTGTTTTTT.

This clone appeared once. The chain couples TRBV7-9 to TRBJ1-1; D remains ambiguous. V was clipped by 3 bases and J by 0 bases, with 14 bases between them. The CDR3 contains 16 residues. In germline, CDR1 is SEHNR, CDR2 FQNEAQ (reference sequence). In nucleotides, the CDR3 is TGTGCCAGCAGCTTCTCCCGCCGGACCTTGAACACTGAAGCTTTCTTT. Translating it yields CASSFSRRTLNTEAFF.

The rearrangement links TRBV6-1 to TRBJ1-6; D call uncertain. The CDR3 sequence is 14 residues long. Trimming stripped 2 bases from V and 13 bases from J, with 15 bases between. Germline CDR1 is MNHNS and CDR2 is SASEGT. The CDR3 reads CASSERWGPAPLHF. The CDR3 region has the DNA TGTGCCAGCAGTGAACGGTGGGGTCCAGCGCCCCTCCACTTT.

This clone has ten or more counts. The same CDR3 is also encoded by other DNA sequences in this sample. The V call is TRBV5-1, the J call TRBJ2-7, with 9 positions matching TRBD1. Looked up from germline, CDR1 is SGHRS and CDR2 is YFSETQ. The trim removed 0 bases at V and 4 bases at J, leaving 2 bases unmatched. The length of the CDR3 is 14 residues. CDR3 region: CASSLGQGGYEQYF. The CDR3 DNA reads TGCGCCAGCAGCTTGGGACAGGGGGGATACGAGCAGTACTTC.

The chain joins TRBV27 to TRBJ2-7; a weak D match, TRBD1 (6 bases). The germline CDR1 and CDR2 sequences are MNHEY and SMNVEV (reference sequence). With 5 bases removed from V and 3 bases from J, the gap between germline ends came to 11 bases. This CDR3 comprises 13 residues. Written as DNA, the CDR3 is TGTGCCAGCAGTACGGGACACAACTACGAGCAGTACTTC. It translates to CASSTGHNYEQYF.

The rearrangement uses TRBV7-3 and TRBJ2-1; TRBD2 aligns across 8 bases. Germline CDR1 is SGHTA and CDR2 is FQGTGA. With 2 bases clipped from V and 14 bases from J, the junction kept 14 bases outside the gene matches. The CDR3 runs to 15 residues. CDR3 DNA: TGTGCCAGCAGCTTAGGGTACCCAGCGGGGGATAGGAAGTTCTTC. Encoded protein: CASSLGYPAGDRKFF.

In its sample, this clone was seen a few times. The chain is built from TRBV25-1 and TRBJ1-5; 7 bases are shared with TRBD1. In germline, CDR1 is MGHDK, CDR2 SYGVNS. J gave up 5 bases and V 4 bases, and 8 bases lay outside the gene matches. This CDR3 is built from 15 residues. The CDR3 reads CASSGTGYRDQPQHF. In DNA, the CDR3 is TGTGCCAGCAGTGGGACAGGATATCGGGATCAGCCCCAGCATTTT.

The J gene is TRBJ2-3, the V gene TRBV6-5; D is unresolved. The CDR3 has 15 residues. CDR1 is MNHEY and CDR2 is SVGAGI in the germline V gene. V gave up 7 bases and J gave up 2 bases, with 16 bases separating them. The CDR3 nucleotides read TGTGCCAGCACCGTGGACCTAGGCCCCACAGATACGCAGTATTTT. This gives the protein CASTVDLGPTDTQYF.

V gene TRBV5-5 combines with J gene TRBJ2-3; a possible D gene is TRBD1 (5 bases). Per the germline V gene, CDR1 is SGHKS and CDR2 is YYEKEE (reference sequence). The CDR3 sequence is 15 residues long. V gave up 1 base and J gave up 4 bases, with 13 bases separating them. The CDR3 nucleotides read TGTGCCAGCAGCTTGTCAGGGTTAAATTCAGATACGCAGTATTTT. Protein product: CASSLSGLNSDTQYF.

This chain joins TRBV27 and TRBJ1-1; tentatively, D is TRBD1 (6 bases). Germline V gene data show CDR1 as MNHEY and CDR2 as SMNVEV (reference sequence). V was trimmed by 6 bases and J by 6 bases, leaving 11 bases between them. The CDR3 is made up of 12 amino acids. CDR3 residues: CASSVRGAEAFF. The CDR3 nucleotides read TGTGCCAGCAGCGTTAGGGGGGCTGAAGCTTTCTTT.

The rearrangement joins TRBV11-2 to TRBJ1-6, with D tentatively TRBD1 (6 bases). CDR3 length: 14 residues. V was pared by 4 bases and J by 8 bases, with 12 bases between. The germline CDR1 and CDR2 sequences are SGHAT and FQNNGV. CDR3 in DNA: TGTGCCAGCAGCTATAGGGGGTACTATTCACCCCTCCACTTT. It is translated as CASSYRGYYSPLHF.

This chain connects TRBV4-1 to TRBJ1-1; a weak D match, TRBD1 (5 bases). The CDR3 has 13 residues. Germline V gene lookup returns CDR1 MGHRA and CDR2 YSYEKL. The V end was cut by 0 bases, the J end by 5 bases, with 7 bases between. CDR3 in amino acids: CASSQEGVTEAFF. CDR3 coding DNA: TGCGCCAGCAGCCAAGAGGGGGTTACTGAAGCTTTCTTT.

The V call is TRBV5-1, the J call TRBJ2-3; 10 nucleotides align to TRBD2. V was clipped by 2 bases and J by 4 bases; unmatched bases: 7. The germline CDR1 and CDR2 sequences are SGHRS and YFSETQ. The length of the CDR3 is 16 residues. CDR3 protein: CASSLSGGALADTQYF. The CDR3 DNA is TGCGCCAGCAGCTTAAGCGGGGGGGCCTTAGCAGATACGCAGTATTTT.